This is a list of T cell receptor beta chains from one sample in a study of blood T cell repertoires in COVID-19. The method was immunoSEQ multiplex PCR; TCRdb's version includes in-frame clones alone and lacks a portion of them. In the table there are around 300,000 clones, 85% to 90% of which are singletons. The sequenced sample consisted of PBMCs or T cells enriched from blood (not recorded which). The receptor source for this set is a woman in her twenties or thirties who had recovered from COVID-19. The CDR3 runs from the conserved cysteine through the conserved F or W. The D gene is left open where the match is weak. Size is omitted from some rows. Given values are once, few, many or a class for expanded clones.

cdr3_nt: TGTGCCTGGAGCGGACGGGGAGCTAATGAAAAACTGTTTTTT
cdr3_aa: CAWSGRGANEKLFF
v_call: TRBV30
j_call: TRBJ1-4
d_call: .
clone_size: .

cdr3_nt: TGTGCCAGCTCGAGTCAAGGACTAGCGGGAGGGGTTACCTACAATGAGCAGTTCTTC
cdr3_aa: CASSSQGLAGGVTYNEQFF
v_call: TRBV18
j_call: TRBJ2-1
d_call: TRBD2
clone_size: .

cdr3_nt: TGTGCCAGCAGCCCCCCGACAGGGATGATCGCTGAAGCTTTCTTT
cdr3_aa: CASSPPTGMIAEAFF
v_call: TRBV11-2
j_call: TRBJ1-1
d_call: TRBD1
clone_size: .

cdr3_nt: TGTGCCAGCAGCGTAGACAGGGGAAGGGAAAAACTGTTTTTT
cdr3_aa: CASSVDRGREKLFF
v_call: TRBV9
j_call: TRBJ1-4
d_call: TRBD1
clone_size: .

cdr3_nt: TGTGCCAGTAAGACGGGGACTACCACCTCCCGGCCCCAGCATTTT
cdr3_aa: CASKTGTTTSRPQHF
v_call: TRBV19
j_call: TRBJ1-5
d_call: .
clone_size: .

cdr3_nt: TGTGCCAGTGAGGAGATCTCTGGGGCCAACGTCCTGACTTTC
cdr3_aa: CASEEISGANVLTF
v_call: TRBV19
j_call: TRBJ2-6
d_call: .
clone_size: .

cdr3_nt: TGTGCCACCAGTGATCCGGGGGTGGTGGATAAGCAGTACTTC
cdr3_aa: CATSDPGVVDKQYF
v_call: TRBV24-1
j_call: TRBJ2-7
d_call: .
clone_size: .

cdr3_nt: TGTGCCAGCAGCTTAGAAGTTTCGGCGGGAGAGAGTTTCTTC
cdr3_aa: CASSLEVSAGESFF
v_call: TRBV7-9
j_call: TRBJ2-1
d_call: TRBD2
clone_size: .

cdr3_nt: TGTGCCAGTAGTAGAACACGGACAGCGAACACTGAAGCTTTCTTT
cdr3_aa: CASSRTRTANTEAFF
v_call: TRBV19
j_call: TRBJ1-1
d_call: .
clone_size: once

cdr3_nt: TGTGCCAGCAGCCAGGGACTAGCTTCGGTGGCAGATACGCAGTATTTT
cdr3_aa: CASSQGLASVADTQYF
v_call: TRBV5-4
j_call: TRBJ2-3
d_call: TRBD2
clone_size: .

cdr3_nt: TGTGCCAGCAGCCAACAACGCGACAGAGTGCGGGCTTTCTTT
cdr3_aa: CASSQQRDRVRAFF
v_call: TRBV4-2
j_call: TRBJ1-1
d_call: .
clone_size: .

cdr3_nt: TGTGCCAGTATGACTAGCGGGGCTTACAATGAGCAGTTCTTC
cdr3_aa: CASMTSGAYNEQFF
v_call: TRBV7-9
j_call: TRBJ2-1
d_call: TRBD2
clone_size: .

cdr3_nt: TGTGCCAGCAATCTTGACAGGGGGCATAATTCACCCCTCCACTTT
cdr3_aa: CASNLDRGHNSPLHF
v_call: TRBV6-5
j_call: TRBJ1-6
d_call: TRBD1
clone_size: .

cdr3_nt: TGTGCCAGCAGCTTAGATCTGCCCCACCTCTACTCTAACTATGGCTACACCTTC
cdr3_aa: CASSLDLPHLYSNYGYTF
v_call: TRBV11-2
j_call: TRBJ1-2
d_call: .
clone_size: .

cdr3_nt: TGTGCCAGTAGTATAGAAAGGTATTCTCTAGCGGGAGGGTTCGACAATGAGCAGTTCTTC
cdr3_aa: CASSIERYSLAGGFDNEQFF
v_call: TRBV19
j_call: TRBJ2-1
d_call: TRBD2
clone_size: .

cdr3_nt: TGTGCCAGCAGTGACTCGGGGACCCAGTACTTC
cdr3_aa: CASSDSGTQYF
v_call: TRBV2
j_call: TRBJ2-5
d_call: .
clone_size: .